Below are 22 T cell receptor beta chains sequenced from a single sample in a study of blood T cell repertoires in COVID-19. Method: immunoSEQ multiplex PCR; TCRdb's copy keeps in-frame clones and lacks some. The table includes about 430,000 clones, 70% to 90% detected once. Sequencing was done on a sample of peripheral blood. These receptors were collected from a man aged 18 to 35 with COVID-19, enrolled during active disease.

This sequence joins TRBV30 and TRBJ2-5; D perhaps matches TRBD2 (5 bases). Between the trimmed V and J ends, which lost 0 bases and 5 bases, there was a span of 13 bases. The CDR3 sequence is 14 residues long. Germline V CDR1 and CDR2: GTSNPN, SVGIG (reference sequence). CDR3 coding DNA: TGTGCCTGGAGTGTAGATGCGGGTAGGGAGACCCAGTACTTC. The encoded protein is CAWSVDAGRETQYF.

The chain links TRBV15 to TRBJ2-5, with 8 bases identical to TRBD1. The CDR3 is 14 residues long. Germline assignment: CDR1 LNHNV and CDR2 YYDKDF (reference sequence). The V gene end was trimmed by 3 bases and the J gene end by 4 bases; junction bases not matched to a gene: 4. CDR3 region: CATSRPGGGETQYF. The CDR3 nucleotides read TGTGCCACCAGCAGGCCAGGGGGCGGAGAGACCCAGTACTTC.

This chain connects TRBV11-2 to TRBJ2-1, with D hard to call. Between the trimmed V and J ends, which lost 5 bases and 6 bases, there was a span of 11 bases. The CDR3 extends over 13 amino acids. Looked up from germline, CDR1 is SGHAT and CDR2 is FQNNGV. The CDR3 DNA sequence: TGTGCCAGCAGCCGGGTTCTCACCAATGAGCAGTTCTTC. Translation: CASSRVLTNEQFF.

CDR3 nucleotides: TGTGCCAGCAAGCATACAGTGAACACTGAAGCTTTCTTT. Amino acid sequence: CASKHTVNTEAFF. The chain joins TRBV7-8 to TRBJ1-1; D remains ambiguous. Trimming pared 7 bases from V and 0 bases from J, leaving 9 bases between. Germline V CDR1 and CDR2: SGHVS, FQNEAQ. CDR3 length: 13 amino acids.

The J gene is TRBJ1-1, the V gene TRBV2; tentatively, D is TRBD1 (5 bases). This CDR3 has 14 amino acids. The germline gives CDR1 SNHLY, CDR2 FYNNEI. Trimming took off 4 bases at V and 4 bases at J, with 13 bases between the two ends. The CDR3 coding sequence is TGTGCCAGCAGTGCCCAGGGATTTGGCACTGAAGCTTTCTTT. Encoded protein: CASSAQGFGTEAFF.

The rearrangement joins TRBV5-1 to TRBJ2-7, with D possibly matching TRBD2 (6 bases). Per germline, CDR1 SGHRS and CDR2 YFSETQ. The CDR3 is 12 residues long. Trimming shortened V by 3 bases and J by 4 bases, and 8 bases separated the two germline ends. CDR3 loop: CASSSDYYEQYF. Written as DNA, the CDR3 is TGCGCCAGCAGCTCGGACTATTACGAGCAGTACTTC.

The genes are TRBV27 and TRBJ2-7; the match to TRBD1 covers 9 bases. Germline-derived CDR1 and CDR2 are MNHEY and SMNVEV (reference sequence). This CDR3 spans 14 amino acids. V dropped 3 bases and J dropped 3; count of bases not matched to a gene: 3. This chain's CDR3 is CASSFETGGYEQYF. In DNA, the CDR3 is TGTGCCAGCAGTTTCGAGACAGGGGGCTACGAGCAGTACTTC.

The V and J genes are TRBV27 and TRBJ2-7; no firm D call. CDR1 and CDR2 from the germline V gene are MNHEY and SMNVEV (reference sequence). CDR3 length equals 13 residues. V lost 5 bases and J lost 2, with 10 bases in between. In DNA, the CDR3 is TGTGCCAGCAGTCTAGGATCTGCCTACGAGCAGTACTTC. It encodes CASSLGSAYEQYF.

This chain uses TRBV5-1 with TRBJ2-1; D gene unclear. CDR1 is SGHRS and CDR2 is YFSETQ in the germline V gene. The CDR3 extends over 15 amino acids. The V gene lost 0 bases and the J gene lost 7 bases, with 14 bases spanning the gap. CDR3 region: CASSLVPHTVNEQFF. CDR3 sequence (DNA): TGCGCCAGCAGCTTGGTCCCCCACACAGTAAATGAGCAGTTCTTC.

This rearrangement joins TRBV5-4 to TRBJ1-2; 7 bases agree with TRBD1. Germline-derived CDR1 and CDR2 are SGHNT and YYREEE (reference sequence). CDR3 length equals 16 residues. V trimming: 4 bases; J trimming: 7 bases; junction bases outside the gene matches: 16. CDR3: CASSGRGQQLRGGYTF. The CDR3 DNA sequence: TGTGCCAGCAGCGGACGGGGACAGCAACTCAGGGGTGGCTACACCTTC.

This sequence joins TRBV27 and TRBJ2-1, with TRBD1 matching over 7 bases. The V gene's germline CDR1 is MNHEY and CDR2 SMNVEV (reference sequence). The CDR3 has 16 amino acids. The V segment lost 5 bases and the J segment 3 bases; nucleotides outside the gene matches: 10. The chain's CDR3 is CASSDLTRGIYNEQFF. The CDR3 coding sequence is TGTGCCAGCAGTGACTTAACCAGGGGGATCTACAATGAGCAGTTCTTC.

The rearrangement uses TRBV6-5 and TRBJ1-6, with D maybe TRBD1 (5 bases). Per germline, CDR1 MNHEY and CDR2 SVGAGI. The CDR3 totals 14 residues. The V end was cut by 8 bases, the J end by 7 bases, with 15 bases between. CDR3 bases: TGTGCCAGCTCGGGGGGTGCGTACAATTCACCCCTCCACTTT. Translated, it gives CASSGGAYNSPLHF.

V and J are TRBV7-9 and TRBJ2-5; 7 bases line up with TRBD1. V lost 3 bases to trimming and J lost 3 bases; unmatched junction nucleotides: 7. The germline gives CDR1 SEHNR, CDR2 FQNEAQ (reference sequence). CDR3 size: 15 residues. The CDR3 DNA reads as TGTGCCAGCAGCTTCCCCGGGACAGTTAAAGAGACCCAGTACTTC. Encoded protein: CASSFPGTVKETQYF.

The V and J genes are TRBV2 and TRBJ1-1; D remains unclear. The V gene's germline CDR1 is SNHLY and CDR2 FYNNEI. Between the trimmed V and J ends, which lost 6 bases and 0 bases, there was a span of 17 bases. The CDR3 covers 16 residues. The CDR3 DNA is TGTGCCAGCAGATTCGGACCTCTCGGGATGAACACTGAAGCTTTCTTT. Translating gives CASRFGPLGMNTEAFF.

This clone was found once. The V call is TRBV5-6, the J call TRBJ2-7; D is perhaps TRBD1 (6 bases). Between the trimmed V and J ends, which lost 3 bases and 3 bases, there was a span of 16 bases. The CDR3 is 15 amino acids. From germline, CDR1 is SGHDT and CDR2 YYEEEE. CDR3 residues: CASSSAGTPYYEQYF. CDR3 nucleotide sequence: TGTGCCAGCAGCTCGGCCGGGACACCATACTACGAGCAGTACTTC.

The CDR3 sequence is CASSEAEGQPQHF. In DNA form, the CDR3 reads TGTGCCAGCAGTGAAGCGGAGGGTCAGCCCCAGCATTTT. The chain combines TRBV2 with TRBJ1-5; D is uncertain. Germline CDR1 is SNHLY and CDR2 is FYNNEI. Trimming stripped 0 bases from V and 6 bases from J, with 6 bases between. The CDR3 is made up of 13 amino acids.

This chain uses TRBV30 with TRBJ2-3; 10 bases align to TRBD2. This CDR3 is 14 amino acids long. Germline CDR1 GTSNPN, CDR2 SVGIG (reference sequence). V was clipped by 1 base and J by 6 bases; unmatched bases: 4. CDR3 coding DNA: TGTGCCTGGAGTGGGAGCGGGGGGGTGGATACGCAGTATTTT. It is translated as CAWSGSGGVDTQYF.

This sequence joins TRBV11-2 and TRBJ1-2; D might be TRBD1 (6 bases). V lost 1 base and J lost 13, with 13 bases in between. This CDR3 region has 12 residues. Germline V gene sequence: CDR1 SGHAT, CDR2 FQNNGV. CDR3 sequence (DNA): TGTGCCAGCAGCTTAGGTCAGGGGCGAAGCACCTTC. The encoded protein is CASSLGQGRSTF.

This chain links TRBV19 with TRBJ1-5; possible D gene TRBD1, 6 bases. With 2 bases removed from V and 2 bases from J, the gap between germline ends came to 13 bases. Germline lookup yields CDR1 LNHDA and CDR2 SQIVND (reference sequence). This CDR3 spans 16 amino acids. The CDR3: CASSITRGIGNQPQHF. CDR3 DNA: TGTGCCAGTAGTATAACCAGGGGTATCGGCAATCAGCCCCAGCATTTT.

The V gene is TRBV11-2, the J gene TRBJ2-7; 10 nucleotides align to TRBD2. J gave up 2 bases and V 4 bases, and 8 bases lay outside the gene matches. The CDR3 covers 16 residues. Germline CDR1 reads SGHAT; CDR2 reads FQNNGV. Here the CDR3 DNA reads TGTGCCAGCAGCTCCCTTCTAGGGACTAGCGCCTACGAGCAGTACTTC. Residues: CASSSLLGTSAYEQYF.

V usage is TRBV27 and J usage is TRBJ2-1, with 9 bases fitting TRBD1. The CDR3 covers 17 residues. V was pared by 4 bases and J by 3 bases, with 10 bases of the junction left unmatched. CDR1 and CDR2 (germline): MNHEY, SMNVEV (reference sequence). The CDR3 DNA reads as TGTGCCAGCAGTTCCTTATCCGGGACAGGGCTCTACAATGAGCAGTTCTTC. It is translated as CASSSLSGTGLYNEQFF.

This clone was counted once. This chain uses TRBV19 with TRBJ1-5; D remains unclear. Germline assignment: CDR1 LNHDA and CDR2 SQIVND (reference sequence). The CDR3 covers 15 residues. V shed 4 bases and J shed 7 bases, with 17 bases lying between them. CDR3: CASSNSGLAGQPQHF. In DNA form, the CDR3 reads TGTGCCAGTAGTAATAGTGGTCTCGCAGGCCAGCCCCAGCATTTT. Using reference TRBV19 and TRBJ1-5 for the parts outside the CDR3, the full variable domain is DGGITQSPKYLFRKEGQNVTLSCEQNLNHDAMYWYRQDPGQGLRLIYYSQIVNDFQKGDIAEGYSVSREKKESFPLTVTSAQKNPTAFYLCASSNSGLAGQPQHFGDGTRLSIL.